A single sample is the source of the 3 T cell receptor beta chains below, sequenced in a study of T cell responses to AZD1222 COVID-19 vaccine. TCRdb's copy holds only in-frame clones and misses some; the assay was immunoSEQ multiplex PCR. The sample lists fewer than 150,000 clones, 88% occurring once. The sequences come from peripheral blood, collected 28 days after the second AZD1222 dose. The receptor set was obtained from an adult who received the AZD1222 COVID-19 vaccine.

The chain links TRBV28 to TRBJ1-2, with D unclear. V lost 2 bases and J lost 3, with 7 bases in between. CDR1 and CDR2 (germline): MDHEN, SYDVKM. The CDR3 is made up of 13 amino acids. The CDR3 loop is CASSLGLDYGYTF. The CDR3 coding sequence is TGTGCCAGCAGTTTAGGGCTGGACTATGGCTACACCTTC.

This sequence joins TRBV27 and TRBJ2-1, with 10 bases matching TRBD2. V shed 7 bases and J 9 bases; nucleotides not matched to a gene: 9. Germline CDR1 MNHEY, CDR2 SMNVEV (reference sequence). The CDR3 has 14 residues. The CDR3 reads CASISAGGPGEQFF. The DNA for the CDR3 is TGTGCCAGCATATCAGCGGGGGGGCCGGGTGAGCAGTTCTTC.

The gene calls are TRBV28 and TRBJ1-4; D remains ambiguous. There are 11 residues in the CDR3. The germline V gene has CDR1 MDHEN and CDR2 SYDVKM. Trimming pared 3 bases from V and 15 bases from J, leaving 11 bases between. This CDR3 is CASSFGGLVFF. The DNA of the CDR3 is TGTGCCAGCAGTTTTGGTGGGCTCGTGTTTTTT.